This TCR beta chain was captured by sequencing in a study of identical twins. The ends were cut back, 1 base at V and 2 bases at J, with 9 bases in the middle. The CDR3 has 14 residues. Germline-derived CDR1 and CDR2 are SGHRS and YFSETQ. TCRdb reanalysed the 5' RACE reads using MiXCR and keeps one entry per CDR3 protein. The repertoire holds 500,000 to 650,000 distinct CDR3 sequences, with about 20% as singletons. This clonotype appeared a few times. The same data also went into a second study, on yellow fever vaccine responses in identical twins.

The sequence was collected from a woman aged 18-29 years in good health. Sequencing was performed on CD4+ T cells sorted from blood. This rearrangement joins TRBV5-1 to TRBJ1-1; no clear D. CDR3: CASSLRPSNTEAFF. For the CDR3, the DNA is TGCGCCAGCAGCTTGAGGCCATCTAACACTGAAGCTTTCTTT.